This T cell receptor beta chain stems from a study of T cell repertoires in cytomegalovirus infection. Turning to the study itself: Indicated by public TCR beta signatures were CMV infection and matching HLA type.

Findings and caveats of the study: HLA-C-restricted CMV-specific TCR beta clonotypes were dominant in the ex vivo response.

In its sample, this clonotype was seen a few times. Its cognate antigen is unknown. Trimming removed 6 bases from V and 0 bases from J, with 12 bases in between. This CDR3 contains 14 residues. TCRdb fed the reads into MiXCR, producing one record per CDR3 protein. This table has around 320,000 distinct CDR3 sequences, around 9.5% appearing once. The source material was PBMCs. This clonotype was sampled from a human donor in good health (CMV status not recorded). Some clones in this sample may be carry-over from other donors' samples. The J gene is TRBJ2-7, the V gene TRBV12-3 or TRBV12-4; a weak D match, TRBD1 (5 bases). The CDR3 nucleotides read TGTGCCAGCAGGAGCGCAGGGAACTCCTACGAGCAGTACTTC. Its translation is CASRSAGNSYEQYF.